Shown below are 8 T cell receptor beta chains from a single sample sequenced in a study of response to subunit inactivated influenza vaccine. TCRdb reprocessed the RT-PCR reads via MiXCR and lists one record per CDR3 protein. The table shows a few hundred thousand distinct CDR3 sequences, with roughly 7.6% occurring only once. Specimen: PBMCs from blood, collected 23 to 25 months after vaccination. These receptor sequences come from a man aged 50 to 69 who received an inactivated influenza vaccine.

The chain has TRBV7-9 and TRBJ2-5; maybe TRBD1 (6 bases). V was cut by 3 bases and J by 5 bases, with 16 bases left in between. The CDR3 totals 15 residues. Germline CDR1 reads SEHNR; CDR2 reads FQNEAQ (reference sequence). CDR3 coding DNA: TGTGCCAGCAGCTTTCCGGGACACCATTTGGAGACCCAGTACTTC. Its protein product is CASSFPGHHLETQYF.

The table lists this clonotype with many counts. This sequence joins TRBV11-2 and TRBJ2-5; D gene unclear. The germline V gene has CDR1 SGHAT and CDR2 FQNNGV. V was trimmed by 1 base and J by 4 bases, leaving 7 bases between them. The CDR3 consists of 13 residues. DNA for the CDR3: TGTGCCAGCAGCTTAGTGGGCAGAGAGACCCAGTACTTC. This translates into CASSLVGRETQYF.

The rearrangement joins TRBV11-2 to TRBJ2-5, with D perhaps TRBD2 (5 bases). Looked up from germline, CDR1 is SGHAT and CDR2 is FQNNGV. Between the trimmed V and J ends, which lost 0 bases and 2 bases, there was a span of 10 bases. This CDR3 is built from 15 residues. The CDR3 bases are TGTGCCAGCAGCTTAGAGATGGTAGCGCAAGAGACCCAGTACTTC. Translation gives CASSLEMVAQETQYF.

In nucleotides, the CDR3 is TGTGCCAGCAGCCCAGTGGCCTTACTAGCGGGGGGACTGAACACCGGGGAGCTGTTTTTT. Encoded protein: CASSPVALLAGGLNTGELFF. J is TRBJ2-2 and V is TRBV11-2, with 12 bases matching TRBD2. This CDR3 spans 20 amino acids. The V segment lost 5 bases and the J segment 1 base; nucleotides outside the gene matches: 14. Germline V gives CDR1 SGHAT, CDR2 FQNNGV.

A few counts support this clonotype. The chain is built from TRBV20-1 and TRBJ2-2; D gene ambiguous. The germline V gene encodes CDR1 DFQATT and CDR2 SNEGSKA (reference sequence). Trimming pared 0 bases from V and 5 bases from J, leaving 7 bases between. This CDR3 contains 13 residues. The CDR3: CSARDGFTGELFF. The CDR3 DNA sequence: TGCAGTGCTAGAGACGGATTTACCGGGGAGCTGTTTTTT.

This clonotype occurred a few times. The chain has TRBV7-2 and TRBJ1-6; 8 bases are shared with TRBD1. The germline V gene has CDR1 SGHTA and CDR2 FQGNSA. Trimming cost V 3 bases and J 10 bases; bases outside gene matches: 8. The CDR3 is 15 residues long. CDR3: CASSFRQGAHSPLHF. The CDR3 DNA reads as TGTGCCAGCAGCTTCCGGCAGGGGGCTCACTCACCCCTCCACTTT. Using reference TRBV7-2 and TRBJ1-6 for the parts outside the CDR3, the full variable domain is GAGVSQSPSNKVTEKGKDVELRCDPISGHTALYWYRQSLGQGLEFLIYFQGNSAPDKSGLPSDRFSAERTGGSVSTLTIQRTQQEDSAVYLCASSFRQGAHSPLHFGNGTRLTVT.

In this sample, this clonotype turned up many times. The chain carries TRBV18 and TRBJ2-1; 9 nucleotides match TRBD1. Trimming cost V 3 bases and J 8 bases; bases outside gene matches: 8. The CDR3 sequence is 15 residues long. CDR1 KGHSH and CDR2 LQKENI come from the germline V gene. The CDR3 reads CASSPLQGASDEQFF. Here the CDR3 DNA reads TGTGCCAGCTCACCCTTACAGGGGGCCTCGGATGAGCAGTTCTTC. The full variable domain, with the rest looked up from reference TRBV18 and TRBJ2-1, is NAGVMQNPRHLVRRRGQEARLRCSPMKGHSHVYWYRQLPEEGLKFMVYLQKENIIDESGMPKERFSAEFPKEGPSILRIQQVVRGDSAAYFCASSPLQGASDEQFFGPGTRLTVL.

This chain connects TRBV12-3 or TRBV12-4 to TRBJ2-7; a possible D gene is TRBD2 (6 bases). There are 15 residues in the CDR3. V was pared by 1 base and J by 0 bases, with 10 bases between. CDR3: CASSLGGIGSYEQYF. The CDR3 DNA sequence: TGTGCCAGCAGTTTAGGCGGGATAGGCTCCTACGAGCAGTACTTC.